A single sample is the source of the 30 T cell receptor beta chains below, sequenced in a study of cytomegalovirus exposure and HLA in healthy donors. Clones were read by immunoSEQ multiplex PCR, and TCRdb kept only the in-frame ones, dropping some. The table lists 60,000 to 90,000 clones, less than 95% of them singletons. The sample was PBMCs. The origin of the receptors is a woman between 18 and 29 years old in good health and CMV-seronegative.

This chain joins TRBV7-2 and TRBJ2-2, with 11 bases fitting TRBD2. The CDR3 sequence is 15 residues long. Germline-derived CDR1 and CDR2 are SGHTA and FQGNSA. V lost 5 bases to trimming and J lost 7 bases; unmatched junction nucleotides: 6. In DNA, the CDR3 is TGTGCCAGCAGCCTTAGCGGGGGGGCGATCGGGGAGCTGTTTTTT. As protein: CASSLSGGAIGELFF. Filled out from reference TRBV7-2 and TRBJ2-2, the complete variable domain reads GAGVSQSPSNKVTEKGKDVELRCDPISGHTALYWYRQSLGQGLEFLIYFQGNSAPDKSGLPSDRFSAERTGGSVSTLTIQRTQQEDSAVYLCASSLSGGAIGELFFGEGSRLTVL.

The chain couples TRBV30 to TRBJ2-3, with 7 bases matching TRBD1. With V trimmed by 2 bases and J by 1 base, 3 bases remained unmatched. Germline lookup yields CDR1 GTSNPN and CDR2 SVGIG (reference sequence). The CDR3 is made up of 14 amino acids. As DNA, the CDR3 is TGTGCCTGGAGTACCGGGACAGGCACAGATACGCAGTATTTT. Translation: CAWSTGTGTDTQYF.

This clone turned up a few times. This chain uses TRBV4-3 with TRBJ2-6, with unresolved D. Trimming shortened V by 1 base and J by 0 bases, and 10 bases separated the two germline ends. The CDR3 consists of 17 residues. Germline CDR1 is LGHNA and CDR2 is YSLEER. CDR3 nucleotide sequence: TGCGCCAGCAGCCAAGGGAATCTAGGCTCTGGGGCCAACGTCCTGACTTTC. This translates into CASSQGNLGSGANVLTF.

CDR3 nucleotide sequence: TGTGCCAGCAGTACCAACAGGGGGGATGGCTACACCTTC. Translating gives CASSTNRGDGYTF. V gene TRBV27 combines with J gene TRBJ1-2, with 8 bases lining up with TRBD1. The CDR3 has 13 residues. Germline trimming cut 5 bases from V and 6 bases from J; bases unmatched to any gene: 5. CDR1 is MNHEY and CDR2 is SMNVEV in the germline V gene (reference sequence).

The chain is built from TRBV11-2 and TRBJ1-2, with 9 bases identical to TRBD1. The V gene end was trimmed by 5 bases and the J gene end by 3 bases; junction bases not matched to a gene: 7. Germline values: CDR1 SGHAT, CDR2 FQNNGV. The CDR3 spans 15 residues. The CDR3 DNA follows: TGTGCCAGCAGCCCTGAATGGACAGGGGACTATGGCTACACCTTC. It encodes CASSPEWTGDYGYTF.

The genes are TRBV5-1 and TRBJ1-5, with D unresolved. Germline assignment: CDR1 SGHRS and CDR2 YFSETQ. Trimming cost V 4 bases and J 5 bases, with 16 bases left between them. The CDR3 runs 15 residues. The CDR3 is CASSPDGRGDQPQHF. CDR3 sequence (DNA): TGCGCCAGCAGCCCGGACGGGCGCGGGGATCAGCCCCAGCATTTT.

Written as DNA, the CDR3 is TGCGCCAGCAGCCAACACGGGACAGGGGGGCCCCAAGGAGAGACCCAGTACTTC. The encoded protein is CASSQHGTGGPQGETQYF. The rearrangement links TRBV4-1 to TRBJ2-5; the match to TRBD1 covers 11 bases. The ends lost 2 bases at V and 4 bases at J; junction bases unmatched: 12. Germline V gene sequence: CDR1 MGHRA, CDR2 YSYEKL. The CDR3 spans 18 residues.

This clone is classed as medium-sized. The V and J genes are TRBV4-2 and TRBJ2-1, with 9 nucleotides matching TRBD2. Germline V gives CDR1 LGHNA, CDR2 YNFKEQ. V was pared by 0 bases and J by 1 base, with 7 bases of the junction left unmatched. The CDR3 runs 18 residues. In DNA, the CDR3 is TGTGCCAGCAGCCAAGATCAGGATAGCGGGGGTTCCTACAATGAGCAGTTCTTC. Translated: CASSQDQDSGGSYNEQFF.

This rearrangement joins TRBV5-1 to TRBJ2-5, with 10 bases fitting TRBD1. Losses at the gene ends were 4 bases for V and 5 bases for J; bases not matched to a gene: 14. CDR3 length: 17 residues. The germline V gene has CDR1 SGHRS and CDR2 YFSETQ. The chain's CDR3 is CASSHGTGVRFGETQYF. The DNA for the CDR3 is TGCGCCAGCAGCCACGGGACAGGGGTTCGATTTGGTGAGACCCAGTACTTC.

This chain connects TRBV9 to TRBJ2-7, with D possibly TRBD1 on 6 matching bases. Trimming shortened V by 1 base and J by 3 bases, and 11 bases separated the two germline ends. Germline assignment: CDR1 SGDLS and CDR2 YYNGEE. The CDR3 runs 14 residues. CDR3 sequence (DNA): TGTGCCAGCAGCGTAAGTGGCAGGGGCTACGAGCAGTACTTC. It encodes CASSVSGRGYEQYF. Looking up the rest from reference TRBV9 and TRBJ2-7 gives the full variable domain: DSGVTQTPKHLITATGQRVTLRCSPRSGDLSVYWYQQSLDQGLQFLIQYYNGEERAKGNILERFSAQQFPDLHSELNLSSLELGDSALYFCASSVSGRGYEQYFGPGTRLTVT.

This chain uses TRBV6-5 with TRBJ2-7; a possible D gene is TRBD1 (5 bases). V gave up 0 bases and J gave up 4 bases, with 7 bases separating them. CDR1 MNHEY and CDR2 SVGAGI come from the germline V gene. The CDR3 is made up of 13 amino acids. CDR3 sequence (DNA): TGTGCCAGCAGTTACTCCAAGGGGTACGAGCAGTACTTC. Translation: CASSYSKGYEQYF.

The sample holds a few counts of this clone. The chain employs TRBV5-1 and TRBJ2-2; D gene unclear. The ends were cut back, 4 bases at V and 1 base at J, with 14 bases in the middle. The germline gives CDR1 SGHRS, CDR2 YFSETQ. The CDR3 is 16 amino acids. The CDR3 nucleotides are TGCGCCAGCAGCGACCAGCTATCAGGGAACACCGGGGAGCTGTTTTTT. Its protein product is CASSDQLSGNTGELFF.

This clone showed up just a few times. J is TRBJ1-6 and V is TRBV6-5, with 7 nucleotides matching TRBD1. This CDR3 comprises 16 residues. V shed 4 bases, J shed 7 bases, and the junction held 10 bases outside the gene matches. Germline V CDR1 and CDR2: MNHEY, SVGAGI. DNA for the CDR3: TGTGCCAGCAGTTCCCCGGGTAGGGGGCCCAATTCACCCCTCCACTTT. This encodes CASSSPGRGPNSPLHF.

V usage is TRBV5-1 and J usage is TRBJ2-3; D may be TRBD1 (5 bases). CDR1 is SGHRS, CDR2 YFSETQ, per germline. Trimming took off 0 bases at V and 2 bases at J, with 10 bases between the two ends. This CDR3 is 15 amino acids long. The CDR3: CASSLGQFFTDTQYF. In nucleotides, the CDR3 is TGCGCCAGCAGCTTGGGACAGTTCTTCACAGATACGCAGTATTTT.

The chain couples TRBV27 to TRBJ2-2, with D unclear. V lost 5 bases, J lost 2 bases, and 3 bases lay in between. The CDR3 loop spans 12 amino acids. The germline gives CDR1 MNHEY, CDR2 SMNVEV (reference sequence). The DNA of the CDR3 is TGTGCCAGCAGTCTTAACACCGGGGAGCTGTTTTTT. Translated, it gives CASSLNTGELFF.

In its sample, this clone ranks as medium-sized. One junction end disagrees with the germline gene, perhaps due to a read error. The V call is TRBV7-7, the J call TRBJ2-5; tentative D call: TRBD1 (6 bases). Germline values: CDR1 SSHAT, CDR2 FNYEAQ (reference sequence). CDR3 length: 16 residues. The CDR3 nucleotides are TGTGCTAGCAGCTTAGGTAGACAGGTCAAGGGGGAGACCCAGTACTTC. Translation: CASSLGRQVKGETQYF.

The V call is TRBV7-3, the J call TRBJ1-6, with D maybe TRBD1 (5 bases). The CDR3 runs 13 residues. The V gene's germline CDR1 is SGHTA and CDR2 FQGTGA. V gave up 3 bases and J gave up 7 bases, with 7 bases separating them. CDR3 DNA sequence: TGTGCCAGCAGCTTGGACACAAATTCACCCCTCCACTTT. It yields the protein CASSLDTNSPLHF. The variable domain in full, completed from reference TRBV7-3 and TRBJ1-6, reads GAGVSQTPSNKVTEKGKYVELRCDPISGHTALYWYRQSLGQGPEFLIYFQGTGAADDSGLPNDRFFAVRPEGSVSTLKIQRTERGDSAVYLCASSLDTNSPLHFGNGTRLTVT.

The chain employs TRBV29-1 and TRBJ2-2, with 7 bases fitting TRBD1. The germline V gene encodes CDR1 SQVTM and CDR2 ANQGSEA. There are 14 residues in the CDR3. J was trimmed by 5 bases and V by 7 bases; bases with no gene match: 10. The CDR3 DNA is TGCAGCGCCAGCGACAGGGTTGGTACCGGGGAGCTGTTTTTT. Translation: CSASDRVGTGELFF.

The chain carries TRBV4-3 and TRBJ1-1, with D uncertain. Germline lookup yields CDR1 LGHNA and CDR2 YSLEER. Trimming left V 0 bases short and J 1 base short, with 9 bases between. The CDR3 totals 15 residues. CDR3 DNA sequence: TGCGCCAGCAGCCAAGATGAGGGCCAGAACACTGAAGCTTTCTTT. Translation: CASSQDEGQNTEAFF.

CDR3 DNA sequence: TGTGCCAGCAGCTTGCGAAGTTACCAAGAGACCCAGTACTTC. Its translation: CASSLRSYQETQYF. The chain uses TRBV7-2 and TRBJ2-5; D is unresolved. The CDR3 is 14 amino acids. The ends were cut back, 3 bases at V and 0 bases at J, with 8 bases in the middle. Germline-derived CDR1 and CDR2 are SGHTA and FQGNSA.

This chain links TRBV29-1 with TRBJ1-3; D not certain. CDR1 is SQVTM, CDR2 ANQGSEA, per germline. The CDR3 spans 13 residues. V lost 5 bases, J lost 0 bases, and 8 bases lay in between. CDR3 in DNA: TGCAGCGTTACAGAGAACTCTGGAAACACCATATATTTT. This translates into CSVTENSGNTIYF.

The chain couples TRBV18 to TRBJ1-2; TRBD1 matches 7 bases. The CDR3 length is 13 residues. Germline V lookup: CDR1 KGHSH, CDR2 LQKENI. The V and J ends lost 5 bases and 6 bases, in that order; junction bases with no gene match: 6. For the CDR3, the DNA is TGTGCCAGCTCAACCAGGGGGACCGATGGCTACACCTTC. Translating it yields CASSTRGTDGYTF.

The chain has TRBV5-1 and TRBJ1-3, with TRBD1 identical over 8 bases. Germline-derived CDR1 and CDR2 are SGHRS and YFSETQ. This CDR3 is built from 16 residues. Unmatched junction bases numbered 8, after V lost 3 bases and J lost 3 bases. CDR3 nucleotide sequence: TGCGCCAGCAGCTGGGACAGGCTTAATAGTGGAAACACCATATATTTT. It codes for CASSWDRLNSGNTIYF.

The chain combines TRBV2 with TRBJ1-1; no firm D call. This CDR3 has 12 amino acids. V was shortened by 6 bases and J by 7 bases, with 12 bases between the two germline ends. The V gene's germline CDR1 is SNHLY and CDR2 FYNNEI. The CDR3: CASSERTLEAFF. The DNA of the CDR3 is TGTGCCAGCAGCGAGCGTACTCTTGAAGCTTTCTTT. The complete variable domain, with remaining parts taken from reference TRBV2 and TRBJ1-1, reads EPEVTQTPSHQVTQMGQEVILRCVPISNHLYFYWYRQILGQKVEFLVSFYNNEISEKSEIFDDQFSVERPDGSNFTLKIRSTKLEDSAMYFCASSERTLEAFFGQGTRLTVV.

This chain links TRBV6-5 with TRBJ1-1, with a possible D match to TRBD1 (5 bases). CDR1 is MNHEY, CDR2 SVGAGI, per germline. The CDR3 length is 15 residues. V was clipped by 7 bases and J by 0 bases, with 15 bases between them. The CDR3 region is CASTSGRGLNTEAFF. CDR3 DNA: TGTGCCAGCACCTCCGGGAGGGGACTGAACACTGAAGCTTTCTTT.

The rearrangement links TRBV30 to TRBJ1-6; no firm D call. This CDR3 region has 15 residues. Germline CDR1 reads GTSNPN; CDR2 reads SVGIG (reference sequence). The V end lost 2 bases, the J end lost 7 bases, and 15 bases lay between the germline ends. The CDR3: CAWSIRHLLNSPLHF. CDR3 coding DNA: TGTGCCTGGAGTATCCGACACCTTCTCAATTCACCCCTCCACTTT.

The chain joins TRBV9 to TRBJ2-1; 8 bases are a match to TRBD1. After removal of 1 base from V and 9 bases from J, the junction contained 15 bases not matched to a gene. The CDR3 runs 17 residues. Germline V CDR1 and CDR2: SGDLS, YYNGEE. CDR3 residues: CASSVNLGQGALGEQFF. CDR3 coding DNA: TGTGCCAGCAGCGTAAATTTGGGGCAGGGGGCGCTTGGTGAGCAGTTCTTC.

The genes are TRBV27 and TRBJ2-3; 9 bases map to TRBD2. Looked up from germline, CDR1 is MNHEY and CDR2 is SMNVEV (reference sequence). V lost 6 bases to trimming and J lost 2 bases; unmatched junction nucleotides: 6. The CDR3 is 15 amino acids. CDR3 sequence (DNA): TGTGCCAGCAGATCCGGGACTAGCCTCACAGATACGCAGTATTTT. This gives the protein CASRSGTSLTDTQYF.

The V gene is TRBV6-1, the J gene TRBJ2-7, with 8 bases fitting TRBD1. V trimming: 1 base; J trimming: 4 bases; junction bases outside the gene matches: 6. In germline, CDR1 is MNHNS, CDR2 SASEGT. The CDR3 is made up of 15 amino acids. The CDR3 DNA follows: TGTGCCAGCAGTGAAGGACAGGGGAATTGGTACGAGCAGTACTTC. It yields the protein CASSEGQGNWYEQYF.

The V gene is TRBV10-3, the J gene TRBJ2-5, with D perhaps TRBD2 (6 bases). Looked up from germline, CDR1 is ENHRY and CDR2 is SYGVKD. The CDR3 is made up of 16 amino acids. The germline V and J ends were trimmed by 2 bases and 4 bases, with 17 bases remaining between them. This chain's CDR3 is CAISERGGQSGETQYF. CDR3 DNA sequence: TGTGCCATCAGTGAGCGGGGAGGTCAGTCGGGAGAGACCCAGTACTTC.